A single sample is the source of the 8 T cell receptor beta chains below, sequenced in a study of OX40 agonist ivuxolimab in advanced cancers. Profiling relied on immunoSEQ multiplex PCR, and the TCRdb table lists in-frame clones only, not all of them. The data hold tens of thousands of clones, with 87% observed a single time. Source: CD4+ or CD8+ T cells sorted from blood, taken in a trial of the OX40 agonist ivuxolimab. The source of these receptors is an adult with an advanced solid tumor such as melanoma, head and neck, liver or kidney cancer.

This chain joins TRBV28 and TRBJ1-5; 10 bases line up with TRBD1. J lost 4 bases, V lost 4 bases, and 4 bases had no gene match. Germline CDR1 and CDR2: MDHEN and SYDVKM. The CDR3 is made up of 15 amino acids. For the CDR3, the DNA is TGTGCCAGCAGTTCCGCGGGACAGGGGAATCAGCCCCAGCATTTT. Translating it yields CASSSAGQGNQPQHF.

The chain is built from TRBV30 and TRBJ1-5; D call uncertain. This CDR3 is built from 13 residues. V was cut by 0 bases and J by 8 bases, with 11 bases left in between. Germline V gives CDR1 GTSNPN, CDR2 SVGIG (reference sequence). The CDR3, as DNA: TGTGCCTGGAGTGTACAGCGGAGGGAGCCCCAGCATTTT. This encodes CAWSVQRREPQHF.

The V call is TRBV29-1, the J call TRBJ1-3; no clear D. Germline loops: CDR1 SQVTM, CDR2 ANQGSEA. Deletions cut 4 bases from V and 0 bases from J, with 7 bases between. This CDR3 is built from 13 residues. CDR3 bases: TGCAGCGTTGGGTCAGGCTCTGGAAACACCATATATTTT. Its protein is CSVGSGSGNTIYF.

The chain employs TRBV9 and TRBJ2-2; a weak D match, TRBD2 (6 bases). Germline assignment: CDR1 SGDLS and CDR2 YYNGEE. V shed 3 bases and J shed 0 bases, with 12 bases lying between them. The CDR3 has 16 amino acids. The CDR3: CASSALGDSNTGELFF. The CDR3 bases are TGTGCCAGCAGCGCCCTGGGGGACTCGAACACCGGGGAGCTGTTTTTT.

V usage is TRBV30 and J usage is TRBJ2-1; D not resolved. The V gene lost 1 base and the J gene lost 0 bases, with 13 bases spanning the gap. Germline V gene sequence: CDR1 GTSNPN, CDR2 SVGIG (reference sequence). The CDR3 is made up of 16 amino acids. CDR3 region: CAWSDIRPSSYNEQFF. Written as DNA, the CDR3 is TGTGCCTGGAGTGACATTCGACCTAGCTCCTACAATGAGCAGTTCTTC.

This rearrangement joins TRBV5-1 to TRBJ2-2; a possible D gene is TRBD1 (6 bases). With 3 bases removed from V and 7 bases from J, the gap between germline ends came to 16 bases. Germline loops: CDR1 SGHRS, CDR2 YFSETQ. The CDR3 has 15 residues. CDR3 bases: TGCGCCAGCAGCTGGACAGACAGGCGCCACGGGGAGCTGTTTTTT. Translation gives CASSWTDRRHGELFF.

The CDR3 DNA reads TGTGCCAGCGGGGGACTAGCGGGGGTCGAGCAGTACTTC. As protein: CASGGLAGVEQYF. This chain joins TRBV2 and TRBJ2-7, with 14 nucleotides matching TRBD2. The V and J ends lost 8 bases and 6 bases, in that order; junction bases with no gene match: 3. The CDR3 is 13 amino acids. Germline V gene lookup returns CDR1 SNHLY and CDR2 FYNNEI.

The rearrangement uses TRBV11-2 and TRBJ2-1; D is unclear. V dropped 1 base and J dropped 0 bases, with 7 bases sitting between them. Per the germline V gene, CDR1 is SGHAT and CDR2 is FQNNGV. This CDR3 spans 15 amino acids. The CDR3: CASSLVAASYNEQFF. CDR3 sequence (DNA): TGTGCCAGCAGCTTAGTGGCGGCCTCCTACAATGAGCAGTTCTTC. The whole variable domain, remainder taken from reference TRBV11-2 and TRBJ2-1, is EAGVAQSPRYKIIEKRQSVAFWCNPISGHATLYWYQQILGQGPKLLIQFQNNGVVDDSQLPKDRFSAERLKGVDSTLKIQPAKLEDSAVYLCASSLVAASYNEQFFGPGTRLTVL.